These 25 T cell receptor beta chains were all obtained from the same sample, sequenced in a study of T cell responses to AZD1222 COVID-19 vaccine. Profiled with immunoSEQ multiplex PCR; TCRdb holds only in-frame clones, not every one. The sample carries roughly 190,000 clones, around 90% recorded once. Sequences were derived from peripheral blood, sampled on day 0 of AZD1222 vaccination. The receptors come from an adult in good health.

J is TRBJ2-7 and V is TRBV5-4; D not resolved. CDR1 is SGHNT, CDR2 YYREEE, per germline (reference sequence). Trimming removed 7 bases at V and 4 bases at J, with 12 bases between. The CDR3 length is 12 residues. The CDR3 loop reads CASALNGYEQYF. The CDR3 bases are TGTGCCAGCGCGCTTAACGGGTACGAGCAGTACTTC.

The chain recombines TRBV2 with TRBJ1-6, with D possibly being TRBD1 (5 bases). The CDR3 loop spans 17 amino acids. Germline V gives CDR1 SNHLY, CDR2 FYNNEI. V was clipped by 2 bases and J by 0 bases, with 11 bases between them. Here the CDR3 DNA reads TGTGCCAGCAGTGAAAGGGCGCAGGGCTCCTATAATTCACCCCTCCACTTT. Encoded protein: CASSERAQGSYNSPLHF. The full variable domain, with the rest looked up from reference TRBV2 and TRBJ1-6, is EPEVTQTPSHQVTQMGQEVILRCVPISNHLYFYWYRQILGQKVEFLVSFYNNEISEKSEIFDDQFSVERPDGSNFTLKIRSTKLEDSAMYFCASSERAQGSYNSPLHFGNGTRLTVT.

J is TRBJ2-5 and V is TRBV27; 8 nucleotides match TRBD1. With V trimmed by 5 bases and J by 5 bases, 7 bases remained unmatched. The CDR3 length is 14 residues. Germline-derived CDR1 and CDR2 are MNHEY and SMNVEV (reference sequence). The CDR3 protein is CASSPGQGRETQYF. CDR3 coding DNA: TGTGCCAGCAGTCCCGGACAGGGACGCGAGACCCAGTACTTC.

This clone was counted a single time. J is TRBJ1-2 and V is TRBV6-5; 7 bases map to TRBD1. V dropped 4 bases and J dropped 1; count of bases not matched to a gene: 9. The CDR3 loop spans 16 amino acids. Per the germline V gene, CDR1 is MNHEY and CDR2 is SVGAGI. This CDR3 is CASSWGQNIINYGYTF. The CDR3 DNA follows: TGTGCCAGCAGTTGGGGACAGAACATAATTAACTATGGCTACACCTTC.

This chain connects TRBV10-1 to TRBJ2-2; unclear D gene. V was trimmed by 4 bases and J by 5 bases, leaving 8 bases between them. The germline CDR1 and CDR2 sequences are WNHNN and SYGVQD (reference sequence). This CDR3 has 13 amino acids. This chain's CDR3 is CASSVGVTGELFF. CDR3 nucleotides: TGCGCCAGCAGTGTTGGAGTGACCGGGGAGCTGTTTTTT.

V usage is TRBV19 and J usage is TRBJ1-1; 7 bases agree with TRBD1. The CDR3 spans 14 residues. Trimming at V came to 7 bases and at J to 5 bases, leaving 10 bases not matched to a gene. Germline CDR1 LNHDA, CDR2 SQIVND (reference sequence). CDR3 sequence (DNA): TGTGCCAGTACCCCGGGACAGATAAGTACTGAAGCTTTCTTT. Encoded protein: CASTPGQISTEAFF.

V gene TRBV10-1 combines with J gene TRBJ2-1; 9 bases are shared with TRBD2. The germline V gene encodes CDR1 WNHNN and CDR2 SYGVQD (reference sequence). V was clipped by 5 bases and J by 0 bases; unmatched bases: 8. The CDR3 spans 17 residues. CDR3 nucleotides: TGCGCCAGCAGTACACGTGGTAGCGGGAGCTCCTACAATGAGCAGTTCTTC. It specifies CASSTRGSGSSYNEQFF.

The chain uses TRBV7-8 and TRBJ2-7; D gene unclear. Germline V lookup: CDR1 SGHVS, CDR2 FQNEAQ. The CDR3 sequence is 14 residues long. V lost 0 bases and J lost 3, with 9 bases in between. The CDR3 nucleotides are TGTGCCAGCAGCTTAGCCCTCGTCAGCTACGAGCAGTACTTC. Translated, it gives CASSLALVSYEQYF. The whole variable domain, remainder taken from reference TRBV7-8 and TRBJ2-7, is GAGVSQSPRYKVAKRGQDVALRCDPISGHVSLFWYQQALGQGPEFLTYFQNEAQLDKSGLPSDRFFAERPEGSVSTLKIQRTQQEDSAVYLCASSLALVSYEQYFGPGTRLTVT.

This chain uses TRBV11-2 with TRBJ1-1, with 8 positions matching TRBD1. This CDR3 region has 16 residues. Germline V CDR1 and CDR2: SGHAT, FQNNGV. V gave up 3 bases and J gave up 3 bases; unmatched junction bases: 9. The CDR3 reads CASSLGMTGADTEAFF. CDR3 sequence (DNA): TGTGCCAGCAGCTTGGGCATGACAGGGGCTGACACTGAAGCTTTCTTT.

The chain recombines TRBV5-1 with TRBJ1-2; perhaps TRBD1 as D (5 bases). The CDR3 length is 14 residues. Germline V lookup: CDR1 SGHRS, CDR2 YFSETQ. V lost 4 bases and J lost 2, with 12 bases in between. The CDR3 loop is CASSDSGVNYGYTF. CDR3 DNA sequence: TGCGCCAGCAGCGATTCGGGGGTAAACTATGGCTACACCTTC.

The V and J genes are TRBV4-3 and TRBJ1-2, with D perhaps TRBD1 (6 bases). From germline, CDR1 is LGHNA and CDR2 YSLEER. Trimming removed 4 bases at V and 7 bases at J, with 19 bases between. The CDR3 totals 15 residues. CDR3 sequence reads: CASSPKGGGSRGYTF. The CDR3 coding sequence is TGCGCCAGCAGCCCCAAAGGGGGAGGGTCACGTGGCTACACCTTC.

The chain carries TRBV9 and TRBJ2-3; 8 nucleotides line up with TRBD2. With 2 bases clipped from V and 3 bases from J, the junction kept 8 bases outside the gene matches. Per germline, CDR1 SGDLS and CDR2 YYNGEE. CDR3 size: 16 residues. This CDR3 reads CASSVVAGGGTDTQYF. Written as DNA, the CDR3 is TGTGCCAGCAGCGTCGTAGCGGGCGGGGGGACAGATACGCAGTATTTT.

The V call is TRBV11-2, the J call TRBJ2-5; D tentatively reads TRBD1 or TRBD2 (6 bases each). The CDR3 is 13 amino acids. Per germline, CDR1 SGHAT and CDR2 FQNNGV. V lost 4 bases, J lost 2 bases, and 8 bases lay in between. CDR3 protein: CASSWGAQETQYF. CDR3 coding DNA: TGTGCCAGCAGCTGGGGGGCGCAAGAGACCCAGTACTTC. The whole variable domain, remainder taken from reference TRBV11-2 and TRBJ2-5, is EAGVAQSPRYKIIEKRQSVAFWCNPISGHATLYWYQQILGQGPKLLIQFQNNGVVDDSQLPKDRFSAERLKGVDSTLKIQPAKLEDSAVYLCASSWGAQETQYFGPGTRLLVL.

CDR3 loop: CAISGGLYNSPLHF. For the CDR3, the DNA is TGTGCCATCAGTGGGGGACTCTATAATTCACCCCTCCACTTT. The rearrangement uses TRBV10-3 and TRBJ1-6, with a weak D call TRBD1 (5 bases). V was shortened by 4 bases and J by 3 bases, with 7 bases between the two germline ends. The CDR3 covers 14 residues. Germline lookup yields CDR1 ENHRY and CDR2 SYGVKD.

This chain joins TRBV28 and TRBJ1-6; 7 bases line up with TRBD1. CDR1 is MDHEN and CDR2 is SYDVKM in the germline V gene. Losses at the gene ends were 6 bases for V and 10 bases for J; bases not matched to a gene: 9. CDR3 length equals 14 residues. The CDR3: CASRWQGVRSPLHF. CDR3 nucleotides: TGTGCCAGCAGATGGCAGGGGGTGAGGTCACCCCTCCACTTT.

This chain uses TRBV2 with TRBJ2-1; no clear D gene. With 5 bases removed from V and 7 bases from J, the gap between germline ends came to 6 bases. Germline CDR1 reads SNHLY; CDR2 reads FYNNEI. This CDR3 comprises 11 residues. Written as DNA, the CDR3 is TGTGCCAGCAGTATTTCAAATGAGCAGTTCTTC. Protein product: CASSISNEQFF.

This clone has a single count. The chain carries TRBV7-2 and TRBJ2-7, with 10 nucleotides matching TRBD2. The V and J ends lost 5 bases and 2 bases, in that order; junction bases with no gene match: 9. The germline V gene has CDR1 SGHTA and CDR2 FQGNSA. The CDR3 consists of 16 residues. CDR3 nucleotides: TGTGCCAGCAGCACCACCGGGACTAGCGTGGCCTACGAGCAGTACTTC. This gives the protein CASSTTGTSVAYEQYF.

V is TRBV5-1 and J is TRBJ1-2; D ambiguous. CDR1 is SGHRS and CDR2 is YFSETQ in the germline V gene. CDR3 length: 13 residues. Trimming cost V 4 bases and J 7 bases, with 14 bases left between them. CDR3 DNA sequence: TGCGCCAGCAGCCCCTCGGTATCCGGTGGCTACACCTTC. Protein: CASSPSVSGGYTF.

The V and J genes are TRBV2 and TRBJ2-5; the D gene is possibly TRBD1 (6 bases). V lost 11 bases and J 5 bases, leaving 18 bases between the germline ends. The CDR3 extends over 13 amino acids. The germline V gene encodes CDR1 SNHLY and CDR2 FYNNEI. The CDR3 bases are TGTGCCTCCCAACAGGGCGGCTACGAGACCCAGTACTTC. Translation gives CASQQGGYETQYF. The complete variable domain, with remaining parts taken from reference TRBV2 and TRBJ2-5, reads EPEVTQTPSHQVTQMGQEVILRCVPISNHLYFYWYRQILGQKVEFLVSFYNNEISEKSEIFDDQFSVERPDGSNFTLKIRSTKLEDSAMYFCASQQGGYETQYFGPGTRLLVL.

V is TRBV19 and J is TRBJ1-1, with D possibly matching TRBD1 (6 bases). Trimming pared 3 bases from V and 11 bases from J, leaving 19 bases between. Germline assignment: CDR1 LNHDA and CDR2 SQIVND (reference sequence). The CDR3 has 14 residues. CDR3: CASSIPGAVGKAFF. CDR3 DNA sequence: TGTGCCAGTAGTATCCCGGGGGCGGTTGGTAAGGCTTTCTTT.

In this sample, this clone turned up once. This chain uses TRBV2 with TRBJ2-7; TRBD1 aligns across 8 bases. J was trimmed by 4 bases and V by 7 bases; bases with no gene match: 3. From germline, CDR1 is SNHLY and CDR2 FYNNEI. The CDR3 has 12 residues. Here the CDR3 reads CASKTGEYEQYF. CDR3 bases: TGTGCCAGCAAGACAGGGGAGTACGAGCAGTACTTC. Using reference TRBV2 and TRBJ2-7 for the parts outside the CDR3, the full variable domain is EPEVTQTPSHQVTQMGQEVILRCVPISNHLYFYWYRQILGQKVEFLVSFYNNEISEKSEIFDDQFSVERPDGSNFTLKIRSTKLEDSAMYFCASKTGEYEQYFGPGTRLTVT.

This sequence joins TRBV4-2 and TRBJ2-2; TRBD1 agrees at 8 bases. Germline V gene sequence: CDR1 LGHNA, CDR2 YNFKEQ. V gave up 0 bases and J gave up 3 bases; unmatched junction bases: 6. The CDR3 totals 17 residues. The CDR3 reads CASSQERPGGDTGELFF. The CDR3 nucleotides read TGTGCCAGCAGCCAAGAACGACCAGGGGGCGACACCGGGGAGCTGTTTTTT.

This chain links TRBV27 with TRBJ1-1, with D possibly matching TRBD1 (5 bases). The CDR3 length is 13 residues. Deletions cut 6 bases from V and 5 bases from J, with 13 bases between. Germline V gene sequence: CDR1 MNHEY, CDR2 SMNVEV (reference sequence). The CDR3 DNA follows: TGTGCCAGCAGGTTTGGGGGTTGGACTGAAGCTTTCTTT. Translated, it gives CASRFGGWTEAFF.

The chain couples TRBV7-9 to TRBJ1-5; 8 nucleotides agree with TRBD1. Germline CDR1 is SEHNR and CDR2 is FQNEAQ (reference sequence). There are 16 residues in the CDR3. The trim removed 5 bases at V and 2 bases at J, leaving 8 bases unmatched. CDR3 nucleotide sequence: TGTGCCAGCAGCCGGACAGGGCAAGACGGCAATCAGCCCCAGCATTTT. This codes for CASSRTGQDGNQPQHF.

The chain links TRBV29-1 to TRBJ2-3; perhaps TRBD1 as D (5 bases). Germline CDR1 reads SQVTM; CDR2 reads ANQGSEA. V lost 3 bases, J lost 0 bases, and 7 bases lay in between. CDR3 length: 13 residues. CDR3 DNA: TGCAGCGTTGACAGGGCTAGCACAGATACGCAGTATTTT. Its protein is CSVDRASTDTQYF.